The clone carrying this T cell receptor (beta chain) was counted many times. The time point is: patch test 2, 6 weeks after DPC sensitization. The treatment denotes: therapeutic diphenylcyclopropenone sensitization with weekly scalp DPC. Trimming removed 7 bases at V and 6 bases at J, with 13 bases between. CDR1 DFQATT and CDR2 SNEGSKA come from the germline V gene (reference sequence). The length of the CDR3 is 12 residues. MiXCR, applied by TCRdb to the RACE reads, yields one record per CDR3 protein. Counted here are about 140,000 distinct CDR3 sequences, 12% occurring once; the ten biggest clones make up around 1.4%. The sample comes from a study of human T cells and chemical hapten exposure.

The chain employs TRBV20-1 and TRBJ2-1; D is possibly TRBD2 (6 bases). This sequence originates from a woman in her forties or fifties with alopecia areata. Some clones in this sample may be carry-over from other donors' samples. The specimen was whole blood, collected in connection with sensitization to the hapten diphenylcyclopropenone (DPC). CDR3 in DNA: TGCAGTGGGAGGGGCGCGAGCAATGAGCAGTTCTTC. Protein: CSGRGASNEQFF.